The rows below give T cell receptor beta chains drawn from one sample of a study of vaccination effects on CD4 cells after COVID-19. These receptors have no known antigen. TCRdb keeps only in-frame clones here, not all; method: immunoSEQ multiplex PCR. Of 10,000 or so clones in the sample, around 70% were seen once. The sequenced sample was CD4+ T cells from PBMCs cultured with HCoV-229E spike peptides, obtained before COVID-19 vaccination. All receptors come from a human donor who received a COVID-19 vaccine. Both conserved end residues are part of each CDR3. Each record gives: CDR3 length, J gene, D gene, V gene, CDR3 protein. D genes are given only for firm matches.

length: 13
J: TRBJ2-1
D: NA
V: TRBV5-4
CDR3: CASSSDFYNEQFF

length: 12
J: TRBJ2-2
D: NA
V: TRBV20-1
CDR3: CSASSGAGELFF

length: 16
J: TRBJ1-2
D: TRBD1
V: TRBV19
CDR3: CASLTGTGTPNYGYTF

length: 14
J: TRBJ2-3
D: NA
V: TRBV6-6
CDR3: CASSYSGRGDTQYF

length: 13
J: TRBJ1-4
D: TRBD1
V: TRBV2
CDR3: CASTRGQGEKLFF

length: 13
J: TRBJ2-5
D: NA
V: TRBV5-1
CDR3: CASSFIGQETQYF

length: 14
J: TRBJ1-1
D: NA
V: TRBV25-1
CDR3: CASSPQGGSPEAFF

length: 17
J: TRBJ1-5
D: TRBD1
V: TRBV3-1/TRBV3-2
CDR3: CASSQDMTGGRGQPQHF

length: 16
J: TRBJ2-3
D: NA
V: TRBV21-1
CDR3: CASLEAGTGGTDTQYF

length: 14
J: TRBJ2-7
D: NA
V: TRBV10-3
CDR3: CAISDSSHSYEQYF

length: 16
J: TRBJ2-1
D: NA
V: TRBV5-4
CDR3: CASSSPLEGGYNEQFF

length: 14
J: TRBJ2-3
D: TRBD2
V: TRBV10-3
CDR3: CAIRTSGGADTQYF

length: 13
J: TRBJ1-1
D: NA
V: TRBV30
CDR3: CAWSVSANTEAFF

length: 11
J: TRBJ1-2
D: NA
V: TRBV6-7
CDR3: CAAGDDYGYTF

length: 15
J: TRBJ2-3
D: NA
V: TRBV12-2
CDR3: CASRLGLTGTDTQYF

length: 15
J: TRBJ1-2
D: NA
V: TRBV9
CDR3: CASSVDGGPYYGYTF

length: 13
J: TRBJ1-6
D: NA
V: TRBV3-1/TRBV3-2
CDR3: CASSQTENSPLHF

length: 16
J: TRBJ2-1
D: TRBD2
V: TRBV5-1
CDR3: CASSPNLREGPNEQFF

length: 13
J: TRBJ1-1
D: NA
V: TRBV29-1
CDR3: CSVVAIVDTEAFF

length: 13
J: TRBJ2-2
D: NA
V: TRBV14
CDR3: CASTNINTGELFF

length: 13
J: TRBJ1-6
D: NA
V: TRBV12-3/TRBV12-4
CDR3: CASSAPYNSPLHF

length: 14
J: TRBJ1-6
D: NA
V: TRBV5-1
CDR3: CASSPTGAVSPLHF

length: 14
J: TRBJ2-3
D: NA
V: TRBV18
CDR3: CASCPRSGTDTQYF

length: 14
J: TRBJ1-5
D: NA
V: TRBV5-1
CDR3: CASAAGGADQPQHF

length: 15
J: TRBJ2-1
D: TRBD2
V: TRBV10-3
CDR3: CAISESTSGSNEQFF

length: 15
J: TRBJ1-2
D: NA
V: TRBV9
CDR3: CASSVTPDSDYGYTF

length: 17
J: TRBJ1-1
D: NA
V: TRBV6-4
CDR3: CASSDCVIQRTNTEAFF

length: 17
J: TRBJ2-5
D: TRBD2
V: TRBV7-9
CDR3: CASSVWTGGRGRETQYF

length: 22
J: TRBJ2-7
D: TRBD2
V: TRBV5-1
CDR3: CASSLVPLRGLAGGLGSYEQYF

length: 11
J: TRBJ2-7
D: NA
V: TRBV2
CDR3: CASSGAYEQYF

length: 20
J: TRBJ2-4
D: TRBD1
V: TRBV19
CDR3: CASSIEGSDRGLLAKNIQYF

length: 17
J: TRBJ2-3
D: NA
V: TRBV5-8
CDR3: CASSLGTTTTSTDTQYF

length: 16
J: TRBJ1-4
D: TRBD1
V: TRBV5-1
CDR3: CASSPYTGTGNEKLFF

length: 11
J: TRBJ1-2
D: NA
V: TRBV6-2/TRBV6-3
CDR3: CASSYMGGYTF

length: 13
J: TRBJ1-2
D: NA
V: TRBV3-1/TRBV3-2
CDR3: CASSHLPGEGYTF

length: 15
J: TRBJ1-2
D: TRBD1
V: TRBV3-1/TRBV3-2
CDR3: CASSRRTGGDYGYTF

length: 17
J: TRBJ2-1
D: TRBD2
V: TRBV9
CDR3: CASTPGGTSGGYNEQFF

length: 11
J: TRBJ2-3
D: NA
V: TRBV25-1
CDR3: CASSVGDTQYF

length: 13
J: TRBJ2-2
D: NA
V: TRBV19
CDR3: CASSARNTGELFF

length: 16
J: TRBJ2-1
D: NA
V: TRBV11-1
CDR3: CASSLARAAGGDEQFF

length: 14
J: TRBJ2-1
D: NA
V: TRBV5-1
CDR3: CASSLDLLAREQFF

length: 13
J: TRBJ2-2
D: NA
V: TRBV13
CDR3: CASSLQGTGELFF

length: 13
J: TRBJ1-4
D: NA
V: TRBV5-1
CDR3: CASSLEGSVKLFF

length: 16
J: TRBJ2-1
D: NA
V: TRBV25-1
CDR3: CASSALARTPYNEQFF

length: 15
J: TRBJ1-2
D: NA
V: TRBV25-1
CDR3: CASSELGGPDYGYTF

length: 15
J: TRBJ1-6
D: NA
V: TRBV11-2
CDR3: CASSLGTDRRFPLHF

length: 15
J: TRBJ2-7
D: NA
V: TRBV5-1
CDR3: CASSLTDSSSYEQYF

length: 14
J: TRBJ1-1
D: TRBD1
V: TRBV18
CDR3: CASSPGQGKTEAFF

length: 15
J: TRBJ1-3
D: NA
V: TRBV28
CDR3: CASRNGVSSGNTIYF

length: 15
J: TRBJ1-2
D: TRBD1
V: TRBV3-1/TRBV3-2
CDR3: CASSPRQGVKYGYTF

length: 16
J: TRBJ2-7
D: TRBD1
V: TRBV5-1
CDR3: CASSLLAGQGSYEQYF

length: 15
J: TRBJ1-3
D: TRBD1
V: TRBV4-2
CDR3: CASSRTGGSGNTIYF